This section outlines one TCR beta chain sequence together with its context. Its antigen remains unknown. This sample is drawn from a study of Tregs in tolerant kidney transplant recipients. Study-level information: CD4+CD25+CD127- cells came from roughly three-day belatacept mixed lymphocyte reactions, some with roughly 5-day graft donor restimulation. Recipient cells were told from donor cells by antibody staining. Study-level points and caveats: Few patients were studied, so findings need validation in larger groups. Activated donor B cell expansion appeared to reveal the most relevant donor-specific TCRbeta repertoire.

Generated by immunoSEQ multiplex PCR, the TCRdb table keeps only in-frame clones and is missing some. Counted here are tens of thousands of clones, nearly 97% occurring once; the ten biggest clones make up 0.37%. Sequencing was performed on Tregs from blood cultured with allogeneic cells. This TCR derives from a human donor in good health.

The CDR3 reads CASSQEPGLGTQYF. The CDR3 DNA reads as TGCGCCAGCAGCCAAGAGCCAGGGCTGGGGACCCAGTACTTC. V is TRBV4-1 and J is TRBJ2-5; D might be TRBD1 (5 bases). V gave up 0 bases and J gave up 7 bases, with 12 bases separating them. The CDR3 runs 14 residues. Looked up from germline, CDR1 is MGHRA and CDR2 is YSYEKL.